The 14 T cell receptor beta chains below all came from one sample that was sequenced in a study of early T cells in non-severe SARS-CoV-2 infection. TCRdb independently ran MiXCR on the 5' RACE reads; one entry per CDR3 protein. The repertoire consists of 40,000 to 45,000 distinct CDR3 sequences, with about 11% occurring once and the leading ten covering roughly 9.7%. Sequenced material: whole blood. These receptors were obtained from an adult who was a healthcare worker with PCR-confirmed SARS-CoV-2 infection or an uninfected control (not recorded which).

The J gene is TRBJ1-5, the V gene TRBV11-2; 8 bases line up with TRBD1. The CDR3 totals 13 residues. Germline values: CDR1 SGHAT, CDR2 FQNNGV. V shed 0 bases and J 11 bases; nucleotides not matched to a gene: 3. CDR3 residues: CASSLDRQGTQHF. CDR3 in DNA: TGTGCCAGCAGCTTAGACAGACAGGGGACCCAGCATTTT.

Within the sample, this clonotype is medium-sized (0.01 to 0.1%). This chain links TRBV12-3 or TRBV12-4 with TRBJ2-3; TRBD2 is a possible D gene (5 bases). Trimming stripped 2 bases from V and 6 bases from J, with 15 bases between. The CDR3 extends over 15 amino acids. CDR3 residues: CASSLTAVLGDTQYF. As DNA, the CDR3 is TGTGCCAGCAGTTTAACAGCGGTATTGGGCGATACGCAGTATTTT.

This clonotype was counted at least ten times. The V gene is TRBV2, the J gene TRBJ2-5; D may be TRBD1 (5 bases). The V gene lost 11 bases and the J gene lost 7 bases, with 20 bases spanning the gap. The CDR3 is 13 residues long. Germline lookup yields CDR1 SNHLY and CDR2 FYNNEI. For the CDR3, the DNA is TGTGCCTCCTCTCCCACGGGCAGGGTGACCCAGTACTTC. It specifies CASSPTGRVTQYF.

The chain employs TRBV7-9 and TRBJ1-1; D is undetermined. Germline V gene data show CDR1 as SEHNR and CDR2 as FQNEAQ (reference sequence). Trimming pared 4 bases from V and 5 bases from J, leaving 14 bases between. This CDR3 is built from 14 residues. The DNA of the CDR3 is TGTGCCAGCAGCTACGGGGAAGCTGGAACTGAAGCTTTCTTT. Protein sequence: CASSYGEAGTEAFF.

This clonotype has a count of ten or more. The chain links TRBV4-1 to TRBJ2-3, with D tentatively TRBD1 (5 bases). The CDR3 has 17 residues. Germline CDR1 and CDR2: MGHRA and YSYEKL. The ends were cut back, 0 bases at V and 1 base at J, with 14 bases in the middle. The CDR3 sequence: CASSQERGTRGTDTQYF. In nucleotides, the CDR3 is TGCGCCAGCAGCCAAGAAAGGGGAACTCGAGGCACAGATACGCAGTATTTT.

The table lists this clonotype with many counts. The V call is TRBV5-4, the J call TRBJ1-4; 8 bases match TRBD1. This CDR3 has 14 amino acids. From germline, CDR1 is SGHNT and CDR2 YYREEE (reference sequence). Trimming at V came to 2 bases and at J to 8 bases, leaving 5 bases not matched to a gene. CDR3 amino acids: CASSLDRGGEKLFF. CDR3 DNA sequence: TGTGCCAGCAGCTTAGACAGGGGAGGCGAAAAACTGTTTTTT.

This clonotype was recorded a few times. The CDR3 sequence is CASTRTSTYGYTF. The DNA for the CDR3 is TGTGCCAGCACCCGGACTTCCACCTATGGCTACACCTTC. V usage is TRBV7-2 and J usage is TRBJ1-2, with D unclear. Looked up from germline, CDR1 is SGHTA and CDR2 is FQGNSA. CDR3 size: 13 residues. Trimming left V 7 bases short and J 4 bases short, with 13 bases between.

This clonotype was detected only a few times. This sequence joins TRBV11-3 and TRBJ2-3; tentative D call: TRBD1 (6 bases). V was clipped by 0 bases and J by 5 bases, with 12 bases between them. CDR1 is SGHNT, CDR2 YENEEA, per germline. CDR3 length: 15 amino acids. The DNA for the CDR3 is TGTGCCAGCAGCTTAGACGGCAGGGGAGAAGATACGCAGTATTTT. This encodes CASSLDGRGEDTQYF.

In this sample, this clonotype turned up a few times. The DNA of the CDR3 is TGCGCCAGCAGCCCAGGGGAGAACTATGGCTACACCTTC. It translates to CASSPGENYGYTF. The V and J genes are TRBV5-1 and TRBJ1-2; D is perhaps TRBD1 (6 bases). Germline-derived CDR1 and CDR2 are SGHRS and YFSETQ. With 4 bases removed from V and 2 bases from J, the gap between germline ends came to 9 bases. The length of the CDR3 is 13 residues. Drawing the rest from reference TRBV5-1 and TRBJ1-2, the complete variable domain is KAGVTQTPRYLIKTRGQQVTLSCSPISGHRSVSWYQQTPGQGLQFLFEYFSETQRNKGNFPGRFSGRQFSNSRSEMNVSTLELGDSALYLCASSPGENYGYTFGSGTRLTVV.

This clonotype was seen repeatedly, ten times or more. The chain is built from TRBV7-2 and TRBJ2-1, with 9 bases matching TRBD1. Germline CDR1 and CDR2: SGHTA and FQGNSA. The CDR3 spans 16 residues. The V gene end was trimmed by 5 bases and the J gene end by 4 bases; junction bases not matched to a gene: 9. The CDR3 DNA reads TGTGCCAGCAGCGTACTGGGACAGGGACGTTACAATGAGCAGTTCTTC. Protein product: CASSVLGQGRYNEQFF.

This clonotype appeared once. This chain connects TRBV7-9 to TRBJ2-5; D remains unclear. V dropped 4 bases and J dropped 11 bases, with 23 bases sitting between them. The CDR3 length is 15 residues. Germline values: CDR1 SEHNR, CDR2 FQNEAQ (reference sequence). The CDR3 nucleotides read TGTGCCAGCAGCTCGTATCGAGGTTTCCTTGGTTCTCAGTACTTC. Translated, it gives CASSSYRGFLGSQYF.

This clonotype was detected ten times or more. The CDR3 reads CSANSGALREKLFF. The CDR3 DNA is TGCAGTGCTAACAGCGGGGCGCTTAGAGAAAAACTGTTTTTT. The J gene is TRBJ1-4, the V gene TRBV20-1; D may be TRBD1 (5 bases). V gave up 4 bases and J gave up 8 bases, with 17 bases separating them. The CDR3 sequence is 14 residues long. Per the germline V gene, CDR1 is DFQATT and CDR2 is SNEGSKA (reference sequence).

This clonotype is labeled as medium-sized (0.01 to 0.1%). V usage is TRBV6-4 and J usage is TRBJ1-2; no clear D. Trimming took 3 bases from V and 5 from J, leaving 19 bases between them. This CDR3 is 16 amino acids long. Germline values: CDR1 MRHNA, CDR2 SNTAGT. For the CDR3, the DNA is TGTGCCAGCAGTGATACGCCCCAAGCCGGAGTATATGGCTACACCTTC. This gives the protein CASSDTPQAGVYGYTF.

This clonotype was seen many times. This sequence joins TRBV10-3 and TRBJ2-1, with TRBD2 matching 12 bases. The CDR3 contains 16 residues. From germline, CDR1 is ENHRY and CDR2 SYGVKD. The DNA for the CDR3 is TGTTCCGGGGGCCCTAGCGGGAGGGACTCCTACAATGAGCAGTTCTTC. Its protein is CSGGPSGRDSYNEQFF.